The present entry profiles one TCR beta chain with its context. The CDR3 runs 15 residues. The germline gives CDR1 SGHVS, CDR2 FQNEAQ. Unmatched junction bases numbered 6, after V lost 5 bases and J lost 4 bases. This specimen belongs to a study of blood T cell repertoires in COVID-19. Clinical history reported by participants formed the basis on which cohorts were assigned. In the original analysis: Estimated nucleated cell counts came from reference gene primer amplification. Assay used: immunoSEQ multiplex PCR; TCRdb lists only in-frame clones, some missing. That table is the source of V, J and clone size, and D and trimming were worked out from the DNA. The table includes 270,000 or so clones, roughly 90% detected once.

The sequencing sample was made of PBMCs or T cells enriched from blood (not recorded which). The chain is built from TRBV7-8 and TRBJ1-3, with 9 bases aligning to TRBD1. The receptor was isolated from a woman aged 40-49 years with acute COVID-19. This CDR3 is CASSPGTGSGNTIYF. CDR3 in DNA: TGTGCCAGCAGCCCAGGGACAGGGTCGGGAAACACCATATATTTT.